This T cell receptor beta chain derives from a study of T cell repertoires in cytomegalovirus infection. Study-wide context: CMV infection plus the matching HLA type was flagged by public TCR beta signatures.

The study, taken as a whole, reports: Clonotype analysis showed dominance of the ex vivo response by HLA-C-restricted CMV-specific TCR beta clonotypes. Individuals carrying CMV plus the relevant HLA were identified by cumulative frequency of public TCR beta families.

The CDR3 loop spans 15 amino acids. After removal of 6 bases from V and 0 bases from J, the junction contained 3 bases not matched to a gene. TCRdb recomputed calls from the reads with MiXCR, one row per CDR3 protein. The sample shows roughly 54,000 distinct CDR3 sequences, approximately 36% of them seen only once. There are many counts of this clonotype. Its antigen is still unknown. The rearrangement links TRBV12-3 or TRBV12-4 to TRBJ2-5, with 11 bases that match TRBD2. Input material: PBMCs, sequenced either directly or after in vitro stimulation (not recorded which). The receptor was derived from a human donor in good health (CMV status not recorded). Some clones in this sample may be carry-over from other donors' samples. The CDR3 bases are TGTGCCAGCAGGCCGGGACTAGCGGACCAAGAGACCCAGTACTTC. Residues: CASRPGLADQETQYF.